One sample yielded the 9 T cell receptor beta chains listed below, sequenced in a study of blood T cell repertoires in COVID-19. TCRdb's copy holds only in-frame clones and misses some; the assay was immunoSEQ multiplex PCR. The sample has about 290,000 clones, approximately 89% seen once. Material for sequencing was peripheral blood. Receptor source: a woman aged 30 to 39 with COVID-19, enrolled during active disease.

In nucleotides, the CDR3 is TGTGCCAGCAGCCGGGTACAGGGGGGGAACACTGAAGCTTTCTTT. It yields the protein CASSRVQGGNTEAFF. This chain uses TRBV4-2 with TRBJ1-1; 8 positions agree with TRBD1. This CDR3 region has 15 residues. The V segment lost 4 bases and the J segment 1 base; nucleotides outside the gene matches: 5. The germline CDR1 and CDR2 sequences are LGHNA and YNFKEQ.

This chain connects TRBV27 to TRBJ2-5; the D gene is possibly TRBD2 (5 bases). The J call may be in error: the DNA end matches TRBJ2-7 better. This CDR3 has 13 amino acids. CDR1 MNHEY and CDR2 SMNVEV come from the germline V gene (reference sequence). CDR3 DNA sequence: TGTGCCAGCAGCCTGACGGGATTCTACGAGCAGTACTTC. Its protein product is CASSLTGFYEQYF.

V gene TRBV10-3 combines with J gene TRBJ1-4; TRBD1 aligns across 8 bases. With 4 bases clipped from V and 5 bases from J, the junction kept 12 bases outside the gene matches. Germline CDR1 and CDR2: ENHRY and SYGVKD. The CDR3 extends over 17 amino acids. As DNA, the CDR3 is TGTGCCATCAGTGCGGGAGAAACAGGGGGTACAAATGAAAAACTGTTTTTT. Protein product: CAISAGETGGTNEKLFF.

This clone was detected many times. J is TRBJ2-7 and V is TRBV19; 11 bases line up with TRBD1. CDR1 and CDR2 from the germline V gene are LNHDA and SQIVND (reference sequence). Losses at the gene ends were 3 bases for V and 2 bases for J; bases not matched to a gene: 9. The CDR3 is made up of 17 amino acids. The CDR3 DNA follows: TGTGCCAGTAGTATCCGGACAGGGGGCGGAATCCCCTACGAGCAGTACTTC. Amino acid sequence: CASSIRTGGGIPYEQYF. Using reference TRBV19 and TRBJ2-7 for the parts outside the CDR3, the full variable domain is DGGITQSPKYLFRKEGQNVTLSCEQNLNHDAMYWYRQDPGQGLRLIYYSQIVNDFQKGDIAEGYSVSREKKESFPLTVTSAQKNPTAFYLCASSIRTGGGIPYEQYFGPGTRLTVT.

The gene calls are TRBV10-3 and TRBJ2-7; 7 bases match TRBD1. Per the germline V gene, CDR1 is ENHRY and CDR2 is SYGVKD. V shed 4 bases, J shed 1 base, and the junction held 1 base outside the gene matches. The length of the CDR3 is 13 residues. The chain's CDR3 is CAISGTGSYEQYF. CDR3 sequence (DNA): TGTGCCATCAGTGGGACAGGTTCCTACGAGCAGTACTTC.

This sequence joins TRBV9 and TRBJ2-3, with D possibly TRBD1 on 5 matching bases. The CDR3 contains 16 residues. Per the germline V gene, CDR1 is SGDLS and CDR2 is YYNGEE. V was trimmed by 2 bases and J by 2 bases, leaving 15 bases between them. The CDR3 DNA is TGTGCCAGCAGCGTCAGAGGACACCCAGTCACAGATACGCAGTATTTT. Protein sequence: CASSVRGHPVTDTQYF.

The chain recombines TRBV11-2 with TRBJ2-5, with 8 bases fitting TRBD2. This CDR3 region has 14 residues. Germline lookup yields CDR1 SGHAT and CDR2 FQNNGV. V lost 3 bases to trimming and J lost 3 bases; unmatched junction nucleotides: 3. The CDR3 loop is CASSFFGGEETQYF. The CDR3 DNA reads TGTGCCAGCAGCTTCTTCGGGGGGGAAGAGACCCAGTACTTC.

The chain links TRBV25-1 to TRBJ1-2; TRBD1 agrees at 8 bases. V was clipped by 0 bases and J by 6 bases; unmatched bases: 9. Germline V gives CDR1 MGHDK, CDR2 SYGVNS. The CDR3 spans 16 residues. The chain's CDR3 is CASSEYWQGAPNGYTF. The CDR3, as DNA: TGTGCCAGCAGTGAATATTGGCAGGGGGCTCCCAATGGCTACACCTTC.

The chain links TRBV2 to TRBJ1-2; 7 bases agree with TRBD1. The CDR3 has 15 amino acids. After removal of 5 bases from V and 2 bases from J, the junction contained 8 bases not matched to a gene. CDR1 SNHLY and CDR2 FYNNEI come from the germline V gene. In nucleotides, the CDR3 is TGTGCCAGCAGTCGAGACAGGGCCCGAAACTATGGCTACACCTTC. Protein sequence: CASSRDRARNYGYTF.